This T cell receptor (beta chain) was identified in a study of cytomegalovirus exposure and HLA in healthy donors. Study observations and caveats: The sole available immune exposure information was CMV serostatus.

A note on this clone: Antigen unknown.

Primers: 60 Vbeta forward and 13 Jbeta reverse. Sequencing was performed with immunoSEQ multiplex PCR; in TCRdb, only in-frame clones are kept and a portion is missing. The table shows about 200,000 clones, with approximately 86% occurring only once. Germline CDR1 and CDR2: SGHRS and YFSETQ. The CDR3 extends over 13 amino acids. Trimming shortened V by 4 bases and J by 6 bases, and 8 bases separated the two germline ends. Material for sequencing was PBMCs. This sequence joins TRBV5-1 and TRBJ1-6; tentative D call: TRBD1 (5 bases). This TCR was recovered from a woman between 18 and 29 years old in good health and CMV-seronegative. As DNA, the CDR3 is TGCGCCAGCAGCCCGGGGGGTAATTCACCCCTCCACTTT. Translation: CASSPGGNSPLHF.